The clone carrying this T cell receptor (beta chain) was counted many times. The data stem from a study of blood T cell repertoires in COVID-19. Study-wide context: Acute and convalescent COVID-19 samples came from the United States, Italy and Spain. PBMCs, B-cell-depleted T cells, or T cells provided the cDNA or gDNA that made up the material.

Authors' processing steps: Nucleated cell counts were estimated from reference gene primer amplification. Profiled with immunoSEQ multiplex PCR; TCRdb holds only in-frame clones, not every one. V, J and clone size derive from that table, while D and trimming were established from the DNA sequence. The data contain about 210,000 clones, 75% to 90% of them singletons. This receptor was taken from a man aged 60 to 69 with acute or convalescent COVID-19. Sequencing used peripheral blood.

The CDR3 reads CATGQGGLNTEAFF. For the CDR3, the DNA is TGTGCCACCGGACAGGGGGGCTTGAACACTGAAGCTTTCTTT. The rearrangement uses TRBV10-3 and TRBJ1-1; 10 bases are shared with TRBD1. This CDR3 is built from 14 residues. J was trimmed by 0 bases and V by 10 bases; bases with no gene match: 5. CDR1 ENHRY and CDR2 SYGVKD come from the germline V gene.